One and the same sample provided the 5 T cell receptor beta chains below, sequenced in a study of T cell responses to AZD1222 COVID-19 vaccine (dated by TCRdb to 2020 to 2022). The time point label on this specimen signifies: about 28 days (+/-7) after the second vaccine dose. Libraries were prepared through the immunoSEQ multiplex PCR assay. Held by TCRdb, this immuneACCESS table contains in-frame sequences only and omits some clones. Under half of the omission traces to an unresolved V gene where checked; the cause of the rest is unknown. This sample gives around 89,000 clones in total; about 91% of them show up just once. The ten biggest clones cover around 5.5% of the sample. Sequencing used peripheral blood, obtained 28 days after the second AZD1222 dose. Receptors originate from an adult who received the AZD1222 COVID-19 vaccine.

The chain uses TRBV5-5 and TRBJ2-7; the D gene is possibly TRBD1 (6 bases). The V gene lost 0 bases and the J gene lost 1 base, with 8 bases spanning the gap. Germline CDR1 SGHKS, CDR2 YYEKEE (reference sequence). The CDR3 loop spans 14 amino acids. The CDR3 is CASSLVGTSYEQYF. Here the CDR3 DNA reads TGTGCCAGCAGCTTGGTAGGGACATCCTACGAGCAGTACTTC.

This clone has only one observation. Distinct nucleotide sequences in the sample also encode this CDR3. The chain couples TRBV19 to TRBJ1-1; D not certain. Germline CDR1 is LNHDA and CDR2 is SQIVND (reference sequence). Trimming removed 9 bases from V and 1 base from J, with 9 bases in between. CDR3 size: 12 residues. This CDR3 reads CASSTGNTEAFF. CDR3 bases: TGTGCCAGCTCGACGGGGAACACTGAAGCTTTCTTT.

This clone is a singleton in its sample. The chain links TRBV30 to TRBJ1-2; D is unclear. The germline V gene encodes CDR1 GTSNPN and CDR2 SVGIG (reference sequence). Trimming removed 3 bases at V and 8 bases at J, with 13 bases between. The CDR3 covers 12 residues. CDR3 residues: CAWRALDPGYTF. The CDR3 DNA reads TGTGCCTGGAGGGCCCTTGACCCGGGCTACACCTTC.

The CDR3 spells CASSTGGSYGYTF. The CDR3 nucleotides read TGTGCCAGCAGTACAGGGGGCTCATATGGCTACACCTTC. This chain connects TRBV27 to TRBJ1-2, with 9 bases matching TRBD1. The CDR3 runs to 13 residues. Germline CDR1 reads MNHEY; CDR2 reads SMNVEV (reference sequence). With 5 bases clipped from V and 5 bases from J, the junction kept 3 bases outside the gene matches.

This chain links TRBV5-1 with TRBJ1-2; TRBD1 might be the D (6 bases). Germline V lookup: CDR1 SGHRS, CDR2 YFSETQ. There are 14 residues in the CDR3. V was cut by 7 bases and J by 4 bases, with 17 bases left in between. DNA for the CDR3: TGCGCCAGCCGACAGGCCCGGGGCTTCTATGGCTACACCTTC. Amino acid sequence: CASRQARGFYGYTF.